This TCR beta chain came from a study of beta chain features in type 1 diabetes. Findings of the study overall: At VDJ recombination sites, type 1 diabetes patients had fewer insertions and more deleted nucleotides. TCRB CDR3s were moderately but significantly shorter in Type 1 diabetes patients in all four CD4+ subsets.

What was sequenced were expressed TCRB transcripts, since all of the isolated RNA had been reverse transcribed. Average reads for naive, central memory and regulatory T cell samples were about 4 million. TCRdb's copy holds only in-frame clones and misses some; the assay was immunoSEQ multiplex PCR. The repertoire holds 300,000 to 400,000 clones, with 13% as singletons. Worth noting for this clone: Its antigen is not identified.

The CDR3 totals 14 residues. Losses at the gene ends were 4 bases for V and 4 bases for J; bases not matched to a gene: 2. The germline CDR1 and CDR2 sequences are SGHTA and FQGTGA. This receptor was taken from a woman aged 18-29 years with type 1 diabetes. Sequencing input: naive CD4+ T cells from blood. V usage is TRBV7-3 and J usage is TRBJ2-1; 9 bases line up with TRBD1. The CDR3 region has the DNA TGTGCCAGCAGCTCGGGGACAGGGTACAATGAGCAGTTCTTC. As protein: CASSSGTGYNEQFF.